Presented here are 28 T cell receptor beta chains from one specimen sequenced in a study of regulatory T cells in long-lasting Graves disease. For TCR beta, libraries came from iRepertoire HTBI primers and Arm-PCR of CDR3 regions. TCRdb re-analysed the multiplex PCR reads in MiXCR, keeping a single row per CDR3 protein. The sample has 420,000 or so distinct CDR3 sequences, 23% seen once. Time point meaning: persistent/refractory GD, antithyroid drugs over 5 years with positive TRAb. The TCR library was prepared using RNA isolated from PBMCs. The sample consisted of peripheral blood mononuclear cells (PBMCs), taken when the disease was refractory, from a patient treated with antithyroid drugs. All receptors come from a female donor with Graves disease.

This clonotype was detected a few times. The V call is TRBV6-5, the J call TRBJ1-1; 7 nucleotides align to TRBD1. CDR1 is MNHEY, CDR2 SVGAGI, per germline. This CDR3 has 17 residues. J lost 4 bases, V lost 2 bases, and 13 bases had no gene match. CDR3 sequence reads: CASSYPRDSGWSTEAFF. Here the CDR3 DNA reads TGTGCCAGCAGTTACCCCAGGGACAGCGGCTGGTCCACTGAAGCTTTCTTT.

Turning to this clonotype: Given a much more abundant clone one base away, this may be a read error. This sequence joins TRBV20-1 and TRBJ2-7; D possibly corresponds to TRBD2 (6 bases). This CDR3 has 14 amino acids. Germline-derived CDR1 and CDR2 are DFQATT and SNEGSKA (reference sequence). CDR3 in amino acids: CGAYPHGSSYEQYF. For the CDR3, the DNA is TGCGGTGCATACCCTCACGGGAGCTCCTACGAGCAGTACTTC.

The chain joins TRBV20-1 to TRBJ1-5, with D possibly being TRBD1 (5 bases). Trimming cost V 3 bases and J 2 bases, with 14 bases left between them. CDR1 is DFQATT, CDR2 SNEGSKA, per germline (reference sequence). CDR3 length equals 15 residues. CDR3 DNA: TGCAGTGCTAGGGACGGGGCATTGGGCAATCAGCCCCAGCATTTT. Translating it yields CSARDGALGNQPQHF.

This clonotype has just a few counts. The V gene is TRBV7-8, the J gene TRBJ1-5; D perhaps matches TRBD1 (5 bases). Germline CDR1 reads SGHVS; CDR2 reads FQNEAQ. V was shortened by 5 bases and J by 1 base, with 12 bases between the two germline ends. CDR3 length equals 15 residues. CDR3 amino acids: CASSLIRGSNQPQHF. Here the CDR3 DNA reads TGTGCCAGCAGCCTAATACGGGGGAGCAATCAGCCCCAGCATTTT. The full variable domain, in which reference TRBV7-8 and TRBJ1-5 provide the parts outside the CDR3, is GAGVSQSPRYKVAKRGQDVALRCDPISGHVSLFWYQQALGQGPEFLTYFQNEAQLDKSGLPSDRFFAERPEGSVSTLKIQRTQQEDSAVYLCASSLIRGSNQPQHFGDGTRLSIL.

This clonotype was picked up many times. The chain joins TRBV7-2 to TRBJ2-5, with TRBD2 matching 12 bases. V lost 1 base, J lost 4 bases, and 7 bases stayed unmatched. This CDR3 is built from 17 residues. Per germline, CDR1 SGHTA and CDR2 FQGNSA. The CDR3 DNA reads TGTGCCAGCAGCTTAGGCCTAGCGGGAGGGGGGTCAGAGACCCAGTACTTC. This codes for CASSLGLAGGGSETQYF. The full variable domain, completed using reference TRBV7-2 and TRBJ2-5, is GAGVSQSPSNKVTEKGKDVELRCDPISGHTALYWYRQSLGQGLEFLIYFQGNSAPDKSGLPSDRFSAERTGGSVSTLTIQRTQQEDSAVYLCASSLGLAGGGSETQYFGPGTRLLVL.

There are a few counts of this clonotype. CDR3 residues: CASSEGAGFTEAFF. CDR3 sequence (DNA): TGTGCCAGCAGTGAAGGGGCGGGGTTCACTGAAGCTTTCTTT. The gene calls are TRBV6-1 and TRBJ1-1; no reliable D call. V shed 1 base and J shed 4 bases, with 10 bases lying between them. The CDR3 is 14 amino acids. CDR1 MNHNS and CDR2 SASEGT come from the germline V gene.

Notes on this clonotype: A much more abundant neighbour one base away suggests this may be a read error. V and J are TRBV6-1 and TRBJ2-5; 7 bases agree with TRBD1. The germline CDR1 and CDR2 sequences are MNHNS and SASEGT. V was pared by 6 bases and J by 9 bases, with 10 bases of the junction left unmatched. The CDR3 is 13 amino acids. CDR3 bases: TGTGCCAGCAGCCTGTCGGCGACAGGGTCCCAGTACTTC. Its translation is CASSLSATGSQYF.

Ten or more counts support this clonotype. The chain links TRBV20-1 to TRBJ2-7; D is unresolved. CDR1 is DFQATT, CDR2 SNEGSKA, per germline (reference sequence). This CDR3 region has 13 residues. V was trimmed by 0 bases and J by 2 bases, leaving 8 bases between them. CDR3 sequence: CSARDPGTYEQYF. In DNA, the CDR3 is TGCAGTGCTAGAGATCCGGGTACCTACGAGCAGTACTTC.

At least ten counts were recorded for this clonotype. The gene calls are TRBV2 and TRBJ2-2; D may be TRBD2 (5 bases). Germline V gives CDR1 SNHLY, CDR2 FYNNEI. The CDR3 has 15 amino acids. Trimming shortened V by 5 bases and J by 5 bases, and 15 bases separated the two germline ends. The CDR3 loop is CASSLVVPGTGELFF. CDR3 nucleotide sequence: TGTGCCAGCAGTTTGGTTGTCCCGGGGACCGGGGAGCTGTTTTTT. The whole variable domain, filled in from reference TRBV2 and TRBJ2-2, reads EPEVTQTPSHQVTQMGQEVILRCVPISNHLYFYWYRQILGQKVEFLVSFYNNEISEKSEIFDDQFSVERPDGSNFTLKIRSTKLEDSAMYFCASSLVVPGTGELFFGEGSRLTVL.

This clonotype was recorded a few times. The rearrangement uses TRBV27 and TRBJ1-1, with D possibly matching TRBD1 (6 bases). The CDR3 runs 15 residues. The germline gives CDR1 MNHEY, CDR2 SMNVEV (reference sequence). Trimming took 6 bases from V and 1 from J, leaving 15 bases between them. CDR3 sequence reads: CASRPRQETNTEAFF. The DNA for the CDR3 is TGTGCCAGCAGACCTAGACAGGAAACGAACACTGAAGCTTTCTTT.

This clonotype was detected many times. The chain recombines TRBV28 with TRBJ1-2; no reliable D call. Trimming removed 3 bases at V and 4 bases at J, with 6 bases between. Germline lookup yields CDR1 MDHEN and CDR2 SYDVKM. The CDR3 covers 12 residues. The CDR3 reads CASSFRSYGYTF. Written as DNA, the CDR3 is TGTGCCAGCAGTTTCCGGAGCTATGGCTACACCTTC.

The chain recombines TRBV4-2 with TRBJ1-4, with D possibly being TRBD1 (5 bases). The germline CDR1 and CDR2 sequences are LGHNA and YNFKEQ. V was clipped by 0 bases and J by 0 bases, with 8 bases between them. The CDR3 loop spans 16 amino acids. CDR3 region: CASSQDRDATNEKLFF. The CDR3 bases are TGTGCCAGCAGCCAAGACAGGGATGCAACTAATGAAAAACTGTTTTTT.

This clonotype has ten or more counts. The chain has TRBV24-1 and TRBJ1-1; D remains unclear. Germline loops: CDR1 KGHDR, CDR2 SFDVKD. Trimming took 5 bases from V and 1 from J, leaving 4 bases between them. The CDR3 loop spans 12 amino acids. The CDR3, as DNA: TGTGCCACCAGTGGGCCGAACACTGAAGCTTTCTTT. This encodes CATSGPNTEAFF.

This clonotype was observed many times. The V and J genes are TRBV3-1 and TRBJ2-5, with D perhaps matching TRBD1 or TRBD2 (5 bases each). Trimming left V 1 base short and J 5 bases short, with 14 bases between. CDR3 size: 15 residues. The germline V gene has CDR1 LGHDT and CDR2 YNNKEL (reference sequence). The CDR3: CASSQGWGFEETQYF. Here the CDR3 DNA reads TGTGCCAGCAGCCAAGGATGGGGGTTCGAGGAGACCCAGTACTTC.

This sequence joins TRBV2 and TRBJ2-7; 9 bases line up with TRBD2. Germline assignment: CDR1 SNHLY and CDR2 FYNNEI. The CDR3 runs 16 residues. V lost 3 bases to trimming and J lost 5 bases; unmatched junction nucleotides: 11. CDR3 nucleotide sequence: TGTGCCAGCAGTGACCCCTCCGGGACTAGCTTGAACGAGCAGTACTTC. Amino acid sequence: CASSDPSGTSLNEQYF. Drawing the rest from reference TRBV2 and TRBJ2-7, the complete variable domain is EPEVTQTPSHQVTQMGQEVILRCVPISNHLYFYWYRQILGQKVEFLVSFYNNEISEKSEIFDDQFSVERPDGSNFTLKIRSTKLEDSAMYFCASSDPSGTSLNEQYFGPGTRLTVT.

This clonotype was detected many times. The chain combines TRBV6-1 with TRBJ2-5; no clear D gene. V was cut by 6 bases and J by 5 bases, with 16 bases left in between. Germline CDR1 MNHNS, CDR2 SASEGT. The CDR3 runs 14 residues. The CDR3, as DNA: TGTGCCAGCAGACGTTCGACCCGCTTGGAGACCCAGTACTTC. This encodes CASRRSTRLETQYF.

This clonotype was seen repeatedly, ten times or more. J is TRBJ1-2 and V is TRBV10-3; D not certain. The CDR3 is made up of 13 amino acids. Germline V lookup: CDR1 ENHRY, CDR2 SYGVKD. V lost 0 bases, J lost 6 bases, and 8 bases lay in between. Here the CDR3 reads CAISESIVNGYTF. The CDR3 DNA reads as TGTGCCATCAGTGAGTCGATAGTGAATGGCTACACCTTC.

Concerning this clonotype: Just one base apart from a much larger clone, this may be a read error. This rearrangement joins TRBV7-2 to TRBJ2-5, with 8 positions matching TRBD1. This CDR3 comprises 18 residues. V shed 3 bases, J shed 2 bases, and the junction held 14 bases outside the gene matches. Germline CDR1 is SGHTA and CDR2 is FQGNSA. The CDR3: CASSFRPAGGHRQETQYF. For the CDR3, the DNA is TGTGCCAGCAGCTTCCGCCCGGCAGGGGGCCATCGACAAGAGACCCAGTACTTC.

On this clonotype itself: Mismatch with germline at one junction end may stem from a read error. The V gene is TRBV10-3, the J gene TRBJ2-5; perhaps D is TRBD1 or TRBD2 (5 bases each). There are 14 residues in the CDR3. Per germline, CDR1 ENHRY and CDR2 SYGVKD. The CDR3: CTISPPGQQETQYF. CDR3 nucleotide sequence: TGTACCATCAGTCCCCCGGGGCAGCAAGAGACCCAGTACTTC.

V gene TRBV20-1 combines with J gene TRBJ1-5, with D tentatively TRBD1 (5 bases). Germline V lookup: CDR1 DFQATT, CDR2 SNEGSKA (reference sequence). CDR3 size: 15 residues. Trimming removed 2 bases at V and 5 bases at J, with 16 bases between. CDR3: CSARTGGTWDQPQHF. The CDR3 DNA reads TGCAGTGCTAGAACAGGCGGAACTTGGGATCAGCCCCAGCATTTT.

DNA for the CDR3: TGTGCCAGCTCACCACTGGGGGACACGAACACTGAAGCTTTCTTT. Translation: CASSPLGDTNTEAFF. V usage is TRBV18 and J usage is TRBJ1-1; possible D gene TRBD1, 6 bases. The CDR3 covers 15 residues. The germline V gene has CDR1 KGHSH and CDR2 LQKENI. The germline V and J ends were trimmed by 1 base and 1 base, with 10 bases remaining between them.

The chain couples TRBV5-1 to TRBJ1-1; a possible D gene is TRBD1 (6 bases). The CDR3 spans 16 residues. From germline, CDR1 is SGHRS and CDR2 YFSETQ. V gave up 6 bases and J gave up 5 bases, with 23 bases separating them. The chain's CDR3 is CASTILIQGSVTEAFF. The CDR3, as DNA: TGCGCCAGCACCATATTAATACAGGGATCGGTGACTGAAGCTTTCTTT.

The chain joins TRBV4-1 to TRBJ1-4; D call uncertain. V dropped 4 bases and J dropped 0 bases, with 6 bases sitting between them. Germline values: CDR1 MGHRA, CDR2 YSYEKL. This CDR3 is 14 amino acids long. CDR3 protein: CASSRHATNEKLFF. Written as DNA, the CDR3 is TGCGCCAGCAGCCGTCACGCAACTAATGAAAAACTGTTTTTT.

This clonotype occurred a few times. The CDR3 nucleotides read TGTGCCAGCAACCTATTCCGGACCCCCGGGGAGCTGTTTTTT. This sequence encodes CASNLFRTPGELFF. The chain couples TRBV6-1 to TRBJ2-2; D not certain. The CDR3 covers 14 residues. V lost 7 bases to trimming and J lost 6 bases, with 15 bases between them. Germline-derived CDR1 and CDR2 are MNHNS and SASEGT.

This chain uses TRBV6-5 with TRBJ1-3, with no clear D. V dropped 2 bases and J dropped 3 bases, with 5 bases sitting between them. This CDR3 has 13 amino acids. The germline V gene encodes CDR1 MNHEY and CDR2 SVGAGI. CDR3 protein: CASSYQDGNTIYF. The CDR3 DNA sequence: TGTGCCAGCAGTTACCAGGATGGAAACACCATATATTTT.

The CDR3 sequence: CASSYSGGSGNNEQFF. As DNA, the CDR3 is TGTGCCAGCAGTTACTCGGGGGGAAGCGGCAACAATGAGCAGTTCTTC. The chain links TRBV6-2 or TRBV6-3 to TRBJ2-1; maybe TRBD2 (6 bases). The germline V gene has CDR1 MNHEY and CDR2 SVGEGT. The CDR3 runs to 16 residues. Between the trimmed V and J ends, which lost 0 bases and 5 bases, there was a span of 14 bases.

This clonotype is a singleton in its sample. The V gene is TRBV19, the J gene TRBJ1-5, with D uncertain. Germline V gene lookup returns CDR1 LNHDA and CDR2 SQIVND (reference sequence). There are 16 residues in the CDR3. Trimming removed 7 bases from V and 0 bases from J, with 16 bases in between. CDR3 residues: CASMARSFSSNQPQHF. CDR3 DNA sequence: TGTGCCAGTATGGCAAGGAGTTTTTCTAGCAATCAGCCCCAGCATTTT.

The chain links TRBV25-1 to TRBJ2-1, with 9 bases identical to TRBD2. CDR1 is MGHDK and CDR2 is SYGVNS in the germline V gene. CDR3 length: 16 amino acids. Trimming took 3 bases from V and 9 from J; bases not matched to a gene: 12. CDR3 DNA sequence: TGTGCCAGCAGTGAGGCAGCGGGAGGCCCCGCGATTGAGCAGTTCTTC. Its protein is CASSEAAGGPAIEQFF.